This T cell receptor beta chain was sequenced in a study of neurological immune-mediated disorders. Background on the study: There were roughly 34 multiple sclerosis patients; around 31 were relapsing-remitting and 3 were secondary progressive. Points from the study as a whole: Healthy controls had more TCR clonal expansion than multiple sclerosis, which showed the least, whereas HTLV-1-associated myelopathy showed the most.

The CDR3 runs 16 residues. Looked up from germline, CDR1 is SGHRS and CDR2 is YFSETQ. The V end was cut by 4 bases, the J end by 2 bases, with 18 bases between. This clonotype was counted ten times or more. Antigen specificity is unknown. Preparation of the unsorted libraries drew on 2 million PBMCs stored at -80 C. TCRdb reanalysed the 5' RACE reads using MiXCR and keeps one entry per CDR3 protein. The data hold approximately 59,000 distinct CDR3 sequences, with around 5% observed a single time. This sequence joins TRBV5-1 and TRBJ1-1, with D possibly matching TRBD1 (6 bases). The sequence was collected from a human donor with multiple sclerosis. The donor label of this sample is uncertain. Sequencing used PBMCs. This chain's CDR3 is CASSPRGGDSNTEAFF. The CDR3, as DNA: TGCGCCAGCAGCCCGAGGGGGGGCGATTCCAACACTGAAGCTTTCTTT. Variable domain in full (rest from reference TRBV5-1 and TRBJ1-1): KAGVTQTPRYLIKTRGQQVTLSCSPISGHRSVSWYQQTPGQGLQFLFEYFSETQRNKGNFPGRFSGRQFSNSRSEMNVSTLELGDSALYLCASSPRGGDSNTEAFFGQGTRLTVV.